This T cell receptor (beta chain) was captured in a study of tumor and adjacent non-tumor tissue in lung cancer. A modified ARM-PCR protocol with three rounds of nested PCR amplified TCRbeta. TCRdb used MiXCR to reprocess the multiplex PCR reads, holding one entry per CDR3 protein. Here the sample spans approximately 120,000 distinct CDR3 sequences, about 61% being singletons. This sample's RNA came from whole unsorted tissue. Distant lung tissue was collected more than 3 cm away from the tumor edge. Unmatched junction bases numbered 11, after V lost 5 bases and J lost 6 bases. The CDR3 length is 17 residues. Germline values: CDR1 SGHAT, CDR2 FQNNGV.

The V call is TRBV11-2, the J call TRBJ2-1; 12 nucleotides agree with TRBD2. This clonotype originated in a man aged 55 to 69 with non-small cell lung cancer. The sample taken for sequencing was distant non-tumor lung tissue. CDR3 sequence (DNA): TGTGCCAGCAGCATAGTAGTTTCTAGCGGGAGGGGCAATGAGCAGTTCTTC. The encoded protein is CASSIVVSSGRGNEQFF.